One and the same sample provided the 2 T cell receptor beta chains below, sequenced in a study of cytomegalovirus exposure and HLA in healthy donors (dated by TCRdb to about 2017). The method behind the library was the immunoSEQ multiplex PCR assay. For the multiplex PCR, a mixture combining 60 forward primers for TCR Vbeta segments and 13 reverse primers for TCR Jbeta segments was used. Held by TCRdb, this immuneACCESS table contains in-frame sequences only and omits some clones. Under half of the omission traces to an unresolved V gene where checked; the cause of the rest is unknown. This sample comprises about 210,000 clones, approximately 83% of them detected only once. The ten largest clonotypes hold more than 8.5% of the sample. The specimen was PBMCs. The source of these receptors is a woman in her forties or fifties in good health and CMV-seropositive.

The chain employs TRBV5-1 and TRBJ2-1; no clear D. V gave up 0 bases and J gave up 1 base, with 8 bases separating them. The CDR3 consists of 15 residues. Germline-derived CDR1 and CDR2 are SGHRS and YFSETQ. The CDR3 loop is CASSLGVASYNEQFF. Written as DNA, the CDR3 is TGCGCCAGCAGCTTGGGAGTAGCTTCCTACAATGAGCAGTTCTTC.

The rearrangement links TRBV11-2 to TRBJ1-1; D is undetermined. Trimming shortened V by 3 bases and J by 4 bases, and 15 bases separated the two germline ends. CDR1 and CDR2 from the germline V gene are SGHAT and FQNNGV. This CDR3 has 15 amino acids. The CDR3 DNA reads as TGTGCCAGCAGCTTGAAGGCAGCGCGGAGCACTGAAGCTTTCTTT. Its protein is CASSLKAARSTEAFF.